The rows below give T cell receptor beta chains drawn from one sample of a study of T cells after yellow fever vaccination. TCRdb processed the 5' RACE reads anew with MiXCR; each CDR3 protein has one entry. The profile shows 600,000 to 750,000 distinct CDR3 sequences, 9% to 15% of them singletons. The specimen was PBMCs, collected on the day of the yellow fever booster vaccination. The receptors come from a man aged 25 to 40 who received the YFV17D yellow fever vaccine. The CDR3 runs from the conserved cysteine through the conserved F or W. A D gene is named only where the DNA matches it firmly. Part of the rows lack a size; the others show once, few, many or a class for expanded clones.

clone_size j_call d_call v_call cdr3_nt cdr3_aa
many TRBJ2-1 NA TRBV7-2 TGTGCCAGCAGCTTGGACAGACTCAATGAGCAGTTCTTC CASSLDRLNEQFF
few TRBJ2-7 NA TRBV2 TGTGCCAGCAGTGTCCCTGCCTCCTACGAGCAGTACTTC CASSVPASYEQYF
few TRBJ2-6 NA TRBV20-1 TGCAGTGCTAGGTCAGGCGCTGGGGCCAACGTCCTGACTTTC CSARSGAGANVLTF
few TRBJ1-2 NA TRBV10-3 TGTGCCATCAGTGACTACACCCTGGGGTATGGCTACACCTTC CAISDYTLGYGYTF
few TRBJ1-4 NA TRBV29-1 TGCAGCGTCATGGGACAAGCTCATGAAAAACTGTTTTTT CSVMGQAHEKLFF
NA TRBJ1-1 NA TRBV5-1 TGCGCCAGCAGCTCCCGGGACGTCATTAATACTGAAGCTTTCTTT CASSSRDVINTEAFF
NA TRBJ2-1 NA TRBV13 TGTGCCAGCAGCTTAGAGAGGCGCGGGACCGCCTACAATGAGCAGTTCTTC CASSLERRGTAYNEQFF
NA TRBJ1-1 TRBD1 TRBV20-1 TGCAGTGCTGAATGGGGTGGGACAGGGAACACTGAAGCTTTCTTT CSAEWGGTGNTEAFF
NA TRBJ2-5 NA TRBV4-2 TGTGCCAGCAGCCAAGGTGAAGGGGGAGAGACCCAGTACTTC CASSQGEGGETQYF
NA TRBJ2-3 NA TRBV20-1 TGCAGTGTAGGGCGGTCGCGGGGCACAGATACGCAGTATTTT CSVGRSRGTDTQYF
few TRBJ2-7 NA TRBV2 TGTGCCAGCAGGACTAGTTTCTACGAGCAGTACTTC CASRTSFYEQYF
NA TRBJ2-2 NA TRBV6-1 TGTGCCAGCGCTTTGCCCGGGGAGCTGTTTTTT CASALPGELFF
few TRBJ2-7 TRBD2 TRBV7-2 TGTGCCAGCAGCCAAGGGACTATCGGAATATACGAGCAGTACTTC CASSQGTIGIYEQYF
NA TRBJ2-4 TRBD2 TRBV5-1 TGCGCCAGCAGCGCGGGGGGACAAAACAACATTCAGTACTTC CASSAGGQNNIQYF
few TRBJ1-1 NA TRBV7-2 TGTGCCAGCAGCTTAGCCCCCCAGCTCGAAGCTTTCTTT CASSLAPQLEAFF
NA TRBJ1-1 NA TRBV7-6 TGTGCCAGCAGCTTAGGACAGCCCACTGAAGCTTTCTTT CASSLGQPTEAFF